The sequence of this T cell receptor (beta chain) was determined in a study of T-cell memory formation after mild COVID-19. TCRdb reprocessed the 5' RACE reads with MiXCR, giving one entry per CDR3 protein. The table includes a few hundred thousand distinct CDR3 sequences, 20% to 25% detected once. CDR3 length: 13 residues. V gave up 0 bases and J gave up 13 bases; unmatched junction bases: 7. Germline V lookup: CDR1 GTSNPN, CDR2 SVGIG (reference sequence). The receptor was derived from an adult woman who had mild COVID-19 (a few samples of this study predate the infection). Cell type and time point are not known. The chain couples TRBV30 to TRBJ2-1; 9 bases are shared with TRBD2. Source material: PBMCs or a T cell subset sorted from them (not recorded which). CDR3 coding DNA: TGTGCCTGGAGTGTGGGTAGCGGGAGAGGACAGTTCTTC. It is translated as CAWSVGSGRGQFF.